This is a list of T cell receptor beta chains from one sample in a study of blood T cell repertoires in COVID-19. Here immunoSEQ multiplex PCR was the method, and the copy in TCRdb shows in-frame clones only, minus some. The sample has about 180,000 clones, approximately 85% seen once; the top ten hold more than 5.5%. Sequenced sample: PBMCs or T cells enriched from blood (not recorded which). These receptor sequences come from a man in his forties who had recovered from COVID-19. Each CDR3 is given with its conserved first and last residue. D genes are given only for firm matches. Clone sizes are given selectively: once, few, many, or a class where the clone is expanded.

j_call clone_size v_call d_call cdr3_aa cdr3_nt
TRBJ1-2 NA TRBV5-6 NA CASSLIEGVFYGYTF TGTGCCAGCAGCTTGATCGAAGGGGTCTTCTATGGCTACACCTTC
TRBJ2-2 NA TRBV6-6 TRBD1 CASSLRTGGAGELFF TGTGCCAGCAGTTTAAGGACAGGGGGCGCGGGGGAGCTGTTTTTT
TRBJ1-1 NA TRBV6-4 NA CASRTPGELVHENTEAFF TGTGCCAGCAGGACGCCGGGAGAGCTTGTTCACGAGAACACTGAAGCTTTCTTT
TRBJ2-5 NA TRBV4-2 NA CASSQATGGFQETQYF TGTGCCAGCAGCCAAGCAACGGGGGGCTTCCAAGAGACCCAGTACTTC
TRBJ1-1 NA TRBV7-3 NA CASSLKQGHEAFF TGTGCCAGCAGCTTAAAACAGGGACATGAAGCTTTCTTT
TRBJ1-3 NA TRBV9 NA CASSGTGYSGNTIYF TGTGCCAGCAGCGGAACAGGCTACTCTGGAAACACCATATATTTT
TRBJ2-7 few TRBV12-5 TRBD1 CAAGPGTGNEQYF TGTGCTGCCGGACCCGGGACAGGCAACGAGCAGTACTTC
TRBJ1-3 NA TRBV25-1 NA CASNKGSGNTIYF TGTGCCAGCAACAAGGGGTCTGGAAACACCATATATTTT
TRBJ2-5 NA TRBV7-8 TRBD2 CASSRSGGNPQETQYF TGTGCCAGCAGCCGGAGCGGGGGAAACCCCCAAGAGACCCAGTACTTC
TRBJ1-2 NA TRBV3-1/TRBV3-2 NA CASSQVGGGYTF TGTGCCAGCAGCCAAGTGGGAGGCGGCTACACCTTC
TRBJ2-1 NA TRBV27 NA CASSRQVSYNEQFF TGTGCCAGCAGTCGTCAGGTTTCCTACAATGAGCAGTTCTTC
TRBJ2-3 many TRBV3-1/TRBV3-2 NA CASSQPGSGTDTQYF TGTGCCAGCAGCCAACCCGGGAGTGGGACAGATACGCAGTATTTT
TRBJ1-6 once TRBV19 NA CATRGIGGAPLHF TGTGCGACCCGGGGCATCGGGGGAGCACCCCTCCACTTT
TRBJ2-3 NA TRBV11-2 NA CASSAAGDTQYF TGTGCCAGCAGCGCCGCTGGCGATACGCAGTATTTT
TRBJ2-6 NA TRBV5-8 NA CASSLRGMGANVLTF TGTGCCAGCAGCTTGAGGGGGATGGGGGCCAACGTCCTGACTTTC
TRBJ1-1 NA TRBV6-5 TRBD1 CATRPTGANTEAFF TGTGCCACCAGACCCACAGGGGCGAACACTGAAGCTTTCTTT
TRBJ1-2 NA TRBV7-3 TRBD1 CASSPAGQAPSDGYTF TGTGCCAGCAGCCCAGCGGGACAGGCTCCCTCGGATGGCTACACCTTC